The 16 T cell receptor beta chains given below trace back to one sample, sequenced in a study of blood T cells in healthy people across ages. A sample-barcoded 5' primer and a J-beta primer mix were used in a second PCR of roughly 7 to 11 cycles. TCRdb reanalysed the 5' RACE reads using MiXCR and keeps one entry per CDR3 protein. The sample holds roughly 800,000 distinct CDR3 sequences, 36% seen once. The sequenced sample consisted of blood. Receptors originate from a young man in good health.

The V gene is TRBV12-3 or TRBV12-4, the J gene TRBJ1-5; TRBD1 matches 7 bases. V lost 4 bases and J lost 0; bases outside the gene matches: 12. The CDR3 length is 18 residues. CDR3 protein: CASSSGGDSPHSNQPQHF. The CDR3 coding sequence is TGTGCCAGCAGTTCCGGGGGGGACAGTCCCCATAGCAATCAGCCCCAGCATTTT.

There are many counts of this clonotype. This chain joins TRBV9 and TRBJ2-3; 11 nucleotides line up with TRBD2. Germline CDR1 SGDLS, CDR2 YYNGEE. Trimming took 1 base from V and 4 from J; bases not matched to a gene: 2. The CDR3 runs to 15 residues. In nucleotides, the CDR3 is TGTGCCAGCAGCGTAACTAGCGGGGGAGCAGATACGCAGTATTTT. Residues: CASSVTSGGADTQYF.

This clonotype has ten or more counts. The V gene is TRBV6-2 or TRBV6-3, the J gene TRBJ1-2; 7 nucleotides agree with TRBD1. The J segment lost 4 bases and the V segment lost 0 bases, leaving 2 bases of the junction unmatched. This CDR3 comprises 14 residues. Germline CDR1 and CDR2: MNHEY and SVGEGT. The CDR3 sequence: CASSYSGQTYGYTF. The CDR3 nucleotides are TGTGCCAGCAGTTACTCGGGACAGACCTATGGCTACACCTTC.

The chain uses TRBV20-1 and TRBJ2-5, with 7 nucleotides matching TRBD1. The CDR3 contains 15 residues. Trimming cost V 6 bases and J 5 bases; bases outside gene matches: 15. Germline V lookup: CDR1 DFQATT, CDR2 SNEGSKA (reference sequence). The CDR3 DNA is TGCAGTGCCCTTCTAATGAGGGGGCGAGGGGAGACCCAGTACTTC. This sequence encodes CSALLMRGRGETQYF.

The CDR3 DNA sequence: TGTGCCATCAGGGACCTCCTTTACAATGAGCAGTACTTC. Its protein product is CAIRDLLYNEQYF. The V gene is TRBV10-3, the J gene TRBJ2-1; D is ambiguous. TRBJ2-7 explains the end of the DNA better; the J call may be wrong. The CDR3 extends over 13 amino acids. Per germline, CDR1 ENHRY and CDR2 SYGVKD.

As regards this clonotype: A read error may be the cause here, since a much bigger clone is one base away. Since the CDR3 does not end with the conserved phenylalanine or tryptophan, this likely comes from a read error. V usage is TRBV12-3 or TRBV12-4 and J usage is TRBJ1-6, with D possibly TRBD1 on 6 matching bases. The ends were cut back, 1 base at V and 10 bases at J, with 11 bases in the middle. There are 14 residues in the CDR3. DNA of the CDR3: TGTGCCAGCAGTTTAGACAGGGTTGGATCACCCCTCCACCTT. Protein product: CASSLDRVGSPLHL.

The table lists this clonotype with a few counts. The chain carries TRBV6-5 and TRBJ2-6, with no clear D. Trimming stripped 7 bases from V and 0 bases from J, with 13 bases between. Germline V CDR1 and CDR2: MNHEY, SVGAGI. This CDR3 has 16 amino acids. CDR3 residues: CASNPRPYSGANVLTF. The DNA for the CDR3 is TGTGCCAGCAACCCTAGGCCGTACTCTGGGGCCAACGTCCTGACTTTC.

The V and J genes are TRBV4-3 and TRBJ1-5, with D possibly TRBD1 on 5 matching bases. This CDR3 has 15 residues. Trimming shortened V by 0 bases and J by 4 bases, and 10 bases separated the two germline ends. From germline, CDR1 is LGHNA and CDR2 YSLEER. DNA for the CDR3: TGCGCCAGCAGCCAAGAAGGGGATAGGAATCAGCCCCAGCATTTT. As protein: CASSQEGDRNQPQHF.

This clonotype was found many times. The chain joins TRBV12-3 or TRBV12-4 to TRBJ2-1; TRBD2 matches 12 bases. V dropped 4 bases and J dropped 4; count of bases not matched to a gene: 5. The CDR3 runs 16 residues. The DNA for the CDR3 is TGTGCCAGCAGTTCCCGGACTAGCGGGGCTTACAATGAGCAGTTCTTC. Its protein is CASSSRTSGAYNEQFF.

This clonotype showed up many times. This chain joins TRBV7-9 and TRBJ2-3; D gene uncertain. Looked up from germline, CDR1 is SEHNR and CDR2 is FQNEAQ (reference sequence). This CDR3 has 15 residues. The germline V and J ends were trimmed by 8 bases and 2 bases, with 17 bases remaining between them. The CDR3 sequence: CASYKERGSTDTQYF. In nucleotides, the CDR3 is TGTGCCAGCTACAAAGAGAGAGGATCCACAGATACGCAGTATTTT.

V usage is TRBV12-3 or TRBV12-4 and J usage is TRBJ1-2, with no clear D. The CDR3 spans 13 residues. Trimming left V 5 bases short and J 0 bases short, with 7 bases between. For the CDR3, the DNA is TGTGCCAGCAGTCCGCGAACTAACTATGGCTACACCTTC. Translated: CASSPRTNYGYTF.

This clonotype was seen ten or more times. This chain joins TRBV29-1 and TRBJ2-5; D may correspond to TRBD1 or TRBD2 (7 bases each). The length of the CDR3 is 12 residues. The germline V gene has CDR1 SQVTM and CDR2 ANQGSEA. CDR3 region: CSQGGVQGTQYF. The DNA for the CDR3 is TGCAGTCAGGGGGGGGTACAAGGAACCCAGTACTTC.

The rearrangement links TRBV20-1 to TRBJ1-2, with D maybe TRBD1 (5 bases). This CDR3 spans 15 amino acids. In germline, CDR1 is DFQATT, CDR2 SNEGSKA (reference sequence). V lost 3 bases to trimming and J lost 5 bases, with 19 bases between them. CDR3 in amino acids: CSASPNSRGLYGYTF. DNA of the CDR3: TGCAGTGCTAGCCCCAACTCCCGGGGCCTTTATGGCTACACCTTC.

This clonotype was seen only a few times. A much larger clone differs by one base, so this may be a read error. The J gene is TRBJ2-7, the V gene TRBV4-2, with TRBD1 as a possible D gene (5 bases). The CDR3 totals 16 residues. V dropped 2 bases and J dropped 5 bases, with 19 bases sitting between them. Germline CDR1 is LGHNA and CDR2 is YNFKEQ. This CDR3 reads CASSQYGKQEPDEQYF. CDR3 DNA sequence: TGTGCCAGCAGCCAATATGGGAAACAGGAACCCGACGAGCAGTACTTC.

The chain employs TRBV6-1 and TRBJ2-7; D tentatively fits TRBD1 or TRBD2 (5 bases each). Near its end, the DNA agrees better with TRBJ2-5, so the J call may be wrong. The germline gives CDR1 MNHNS, CDR2 SASEGT. The CDR3 totals 14 residues. In DNA form, the CDR3 reads TGTGCCAGCAGTGAACTGGGGACGAAAGAGACCCAGTACTTC. Its protein is CASSELGTKETQYF.

Worth noting for this clonotype: This could be a read error, since a much larger clone is one nucleotide away. V usage is TRBV7-7 and J usage is TRBJ2-1, with D perhaps TRBD2 (6 bases). The CDR3 totals 16 residues. Germline loops: CDR1 SSHAT, CDR2 FNYEAQ (reference sequence). Here the CDR3 DNA reads TGTGCTAGCAGCTTCGGTCCCGGGGCTAGCGACAATGAGCAGTTCTTC. Translated, it gives CASSFGPGASDNEQFF. The full variable domain, its missing parts supplied by reference TRBV7-7 and TRBJ2-1, is GAGVSQSPRYKVTKRGQDVTLRCDPISSHATLYWYQQALGQGPEFLTYFNYEAQPDKSGLPSDRFSAERPEGSISTLTIQRTEQRDSAMYRCASSFGPGASDNEQFFGPGTRLTVL.